These 24 T cell receptor beta chains share one sample of origin, sequenced in a study of cytomegalovirus exposure and HLA in healthy donors. The PCR had 60 Vbeta and 13 Jbeta primers. Libraries were prepared by immunoSEQ multiplex PCR; TCRdb keeps only in-frame clonotypes and omits some of them. The sample table sets out under 200,000 clones. Source material: PBMCs. The receptors were sampled from a young man in good health and CMV-seronegative.

The genes are TRBV5-4 and TRBJ2-1; 10 bases are a match to TRBD2. V shed 0 bases, J shed 4 bases, and the junction held 10 bases outside the gene matches. In germline, CDR1 is SGHNT, CDR2 YYREEE (reference sequence). This CDR3 is built from 18 residues. CDR3 nucleotide sequence: TGTGCCAGCAGCTTGGGGCTAGCGGGAGTAGTAGGATACAATGAGCAGTTCTTC. It translates to CASSLGLAGVVGYNEQFF.

CDR3 nucleotides: TGCAGCGTTCTCCCTTTGGAGGGCGGCGCAGATACGCAGTATTTT. Translated, it gives CSVLPLEGGADTQYF. This chain links TRBV29-1 with TRBJ2-3, with D maybe TRBD2 (6 bases). CDR3 size: 15 residues. The germline V gene encodes CDR1 SQVTM and CDR2 ANQGSEA. Trimming left V 5 bases short and J 4 bases short, with 19 bases between.

The V and J genes are TRBV30 and TRBJ1-1, with D unresolved. Germline V gene lookup returns CDR1 GTSNPN and CDR2 SVGIG (reference sequence). The V and J ends lost 2 bases and 0 bases respectively, with 7 bases between them. The CDR3 extends over 13 amino acids. This chain's CDR3 is CAWSIEMNTEAFF. The CDR3 bases are TGTGCCTGGAGTATCGAGATGAACACTGAAGCTTTCTTT.

The CDR3 coding sequence is TGCGCCAGCAGCTTGCGCGCTAACTATGGCTACACCTTC. Residues: CASSLRANYGYTF. The chain employs TRBV5-1 and TRBJ1-2; no definite D call. V dropped 1 base and J dropped 0 bases, with 4 bases sitting between them. The CDR3 spans 13 residues. From germline, CDR1 is SGHRS and CDR2 YFSETQ.

This chain connects TRBV9 to TRBJ2-3; 12 bases line up with TRBD2. This CDR3 has 17 amino acids. The ends lost 0 bases at V and 2 bases at J; junction bases unmatched: 4. Germline V gene data show CDR1 as SGDLS and CDR2 as YYNGEE. CDR3 residues: CASSVGTSGASTDTQYF. CDR3 DNA: TGTGCCAGCAGCGTAGGGACTAGCGGGGCCTCCACAGATACGCAGTATTTT.

The chain has TRBV18 and TRBJ1-1, with TRBD1 matching over 9 bases. Germline-derived CDR1 and CDR2 are KGHSH and LQKENI. The trim removed 5 bases at V and 5 bases at J, leaving 6 bases unmatched. The CDR3 runs 14 residues. CDR3 residues: CASSSQGARTEAFF. The CDR3 bases are TGTGCCAGCTCATCACAGGGGGCACGAACTGAAGCTTTCTTT.

The chain recombines TRBV9 with TRBJ2-6; a weak D match, TRBD1 (6 bases). The CDR3 loop spans 20 amino acids. CDR1 SGDLS and CDR2 YYNGEE come from the germline V gene. V was pared by 0 bases and J by 0 bases, with 19 bases between. In nucleotides, the CDR3 is TGTGCCAGCAGCGTAGACCCCCGGGACAAGAGAAACTCTGGGGCCAACGTCCTGACTTTC. Its translation: CASSVDPRDKRNSGANVLTF.

The genes are TRBV5-4 and TRBJ2-7, with 9 bases lining up with TRBD1. V was pared by 3 bases and J by 3 bases, with 1 base of the junction left unmatched. The germline CDR1 and CDR2 sequences are SGHNT and YYREEE (reference sequence). This CDR3 has 13 amino acids. The CDR3 loop reads CASSWDRVYEQYF. CDR3 DNA sequence: TGTGCCAGCAGCTGGGACAGGGTCTACGAGCAGTACTTC.

The chain recombines TRBV7-6 with TRBJ2-7, with D possibly matching TRBD1 (6 bases). Per germline, CDR1 SGHVS and CDR2 FNYEAQ. The germline V and J ends were trimmed by 1 base and 6 bases, with 13 bases remaining between them. The CDR3 extends over 14 amino acids. The CDR3 loop reads CASSLGYRDGEQYF. The CDR3 region has the DNA TGTGCCAGCAGCTTAGGGTACAGGGACGGCGAGCAGTACTTC.

The chain joins TRBV27 to TRBJ2-2; D perhaps matches TRBD1 (7 bases). The CDR3 spans 15 residues. Trimming took off 3 bases at V and 4 bases at J, with 12 bases between the two ends. The germline gives CDR1 MNHEY, CDR2 SMNVEV (reference sequence). The CDR3 coding sequence is TGTGCCAGCAGTTTGACAGGGACTTTCACCGGGGAGCTGTTTTTT. This gives the protein CASSLTGTFTGELFF.

This chain connects TRBV18 to TRBJ2-7, with 8 bases fitting TRBD1. CDR1 is KGHSH, CDR2 LQKENI, per germline. There are 15 residues in the CDR3. Trimming removed 4 bases from V and 3 bases from J; junction bases left unmatched: 8. The CDR3: CASSQLDRDLYEQYF. CDR3 DNA sequence: TGTGCCAGCTCACAATTGGACAGGGATCTCTACGAGCAGTACTTC.

V and J are TRBV18 and TRBJ2-7; TRBD1 might be the D (6 bases). The CDR3 is 15 amino acids. Trimming left V 3 bases short and J 2 bases short, with 14 bases between. CDR1 is KGHSH and CDR2 is LQKENI in the germline V gene. This CDR3 is CASSPSTGSTYEQYF. Written as DNA, the CDR3 is TGTGCCAGCTCACCCTCGACAGGATCTACCTACGAGCAGTACTTC.

The chain links TRBV27 to TRBJ2-3; 13 bases line up with TRBD2. Germline V gives CDR1 MNHEY, CDR2 SMNVEV (reference sequence). V was clipped by 4 bases and J by 9 bases; unmatched bases: 16. The CDR3 length is 18 residues. The CDR3: CASSWGTSGIWRSGTQYF. In nucleotides, the CDR3 is TGTGCCAGCAGTTGGGGGACTAGCGGGATATGGAGGTCTGGGACGCAGTATTTT.

V and J are TRBV27 and TRBJ2-7, with D tentatively TRBD1 (6 bases). Trimming stripped 7 bases from V and 2 bases from J, with 15 bases between. Germline V gene lookup returns CDR1 MNHEY and CDR2 SMNVEV (reference sequence). The CDR3 is 14 residues long. CDR3 nucleotides: TGTGCCAGCATCAGGGGCAGGTTTCCCTACGAGCAGTACTTC. As protein: CASIRGRFPYEQYF.

The chain recombines TRBV28 with TRBJ1-5; D is unresolved. The ends were cut back, 2 bases at V and 3 bases at J, with 17 bases in the middle. The CDR3 runs to 17 residues. Germline V gene lookup returns CDR1 MDHEN and CDR2 SYDVKM. CDR3 amino acids: CASSLPRGLLNNQPQHF. The CDR3 DNA reads TGTGCCAGCAGTTTACCCAGAGGACTCCTCAACAATCAGCCCCAGCATTTT.

The genes are TRBV4-1 and TRBJ1-2; possibly TRBD1 for D (5 bases). Deletions cut 0 bases from V and 5 bases from J, with 10 bases between. CDR1 and CDR2 (germline): MGHRA, YSYEKL. This CDR3 spans 14 amino acids. The CDR3 is CASSQDRQSYGYTF. For the CDR3, the DNA is TGCGCCAGCAGCCAAGATCGACAGTCATATGGCTACACCTTC.

The V gene is TRBV7-9, the J gene TRBJ1-1, with TRBD1 as a possible D gene (5 bases). V dropped 1 base and J dropped 0 bases, with 21 bases sitting between them. Germline-derived CDR1 and CDR2 are SEHNR and FQNEAQ (reference sequence). The CDR3 is 19 amino acids. CDR3 region: CASSLVRQSRPPLNTEAFF. CDR3 sequence (DNA): TGTGCCAGCAGCTTAGTGAGACAGAGTCGGCCCCCTCTGAACACTGAAGCTTTCTTT. Variable domain in full (rest from reference TRBV7-9 and TRBJ1-1): DTGVSQNPRHKITKRGQNVTFRCDPISEHNRLYWYRQTLGQGPEFLTYFQNEAQLEKSRLLSDRFSAERPKGSFSTLEIQRTEQGDSAMYLCASSLVRQSRPPLNTEAFFGQGTRLTVV.

The rearrangement joins TRBV2 to TRBJ2-1, with 8 bases that match TRBD2. The J segment lost 4 bases and the V segment lost 9 bases, leaving 14 bases of the junction unmatched. Germline loops: CDR1 SNHLY, CDR2 FYNNEI. CDR3 length: 16 amino acids. The CDR3: CASLGRRTSGYNEQFF. CDR3 sequence (DNA): TGTGCCAGTCTCGGGAGACGTACTAGCGGATACAATGAGCAGTTCTTC.

The chain joins TRBV7-6 to TRBJ2-7, with 7 bases that match TRBD1. CDR3 length: 14 residues. The germline V gene encodes CDR1 SGHVS and CDR2 FNYEAQ. V gave up 5 bases and J gave up 3 bases; unmatched junction bases: 7. The CDR3 DNA reads TGTGCCAGCAGCCTCAACAGGGGAGACTACGAGCAGTACTTC. Encoded protein: CASSLNRGDYEQYF.

V gene TRBV28 combines with J gene TRBJ2-7; 13 bases match TRBD2. V was pared by 6 bases and J by 5 bases, with 7 bases of the junction left unmatched. CDR1 and CDR2 (germline): MDHEN, SYDVKM. CDR3 size: 15 residues. CDR3 loop: CASSKRTSGRHEQYF. DNA of the CDR3: TGTGCCAGCAGCAAACGGACTAGCGGGAGACACGAGCAGTACTTC.

Worth noting for this clone: Additional DNA sequences in this sample encode the identical CDR3. This chain joins TRBV28 and TRBJ2-7; D gene ambiguous. The germline V gene encodes CDR1 MDHEN and CDR2 SYDVKM. V was shortened by 4 bases and J by 3 bases, with 13 bases between the two germline ends. The CDR3 sequence is 14 residues long. The CDR3 nucleotides are TGTGCCAGCAGTTCCTTTGGAGTCGGCTACGAGCAGTACTTC. It encodes CASSSFGVGYEQYF. Complete variable domain (other parts from reference TRBV28 and TRBJ2-7): DVKVTQSSRYLVKRTGEKVFLECVQDMDHENMFWYRQDPGLGLRLIYFSYDVKMKEKGDIPEGYSVSREKKERFSLILESASTNQTSMYLCASSSFGVGYEQYFGPGTRLTVT.

The chain couples TRBV5-4 to TRBJ1-4; 7 positions agree with TRBD1. This CDR3 is 14 amino acids long. Trimming removed 0 bases from V and 7 bases from J; junction bases left unmatched: 3. Germline V gene lookup returns CDR1 SGHNT and CDR2 YYREEE (reference sequence). The CDR3 DNA follows: TGTGCCAGCAGCTTGGACAGGGGAGGTGAAAAACTGTTTTTT. Residues: CASSLDRGGEKLFF.

The rearrangement joins TRBV5-1 to TRBJ2-3, with 8 bases lining up with TRBD1. CDR3 length: 13 amino acids. Germline loops: CDR1 SGHRS, CDR2 YFSETQ. Trimming removed 4 bases from V and 4 bases from J; junction bases left unmatched: 2. The CDR3: CASSGQGPDTQYF. CDR3 in DNA: TGCGCCAGCAGCGGACAGGGCCCAGATACGCAGTATTTT.

The CDR3 DNA follows: TGTGCCAGCACCCCAACAGGGGGCAATGCCGGGGAGCTGTTTTTT. Translation: CASTPTGGNAGELFF. The V gene is TRBV7-9, the J gene TRBJ2-2; 9 nucleotides agree with TRBD1. The germline gives CDR1 SEHNR, CDR2 FQNEAQ (reference sequence). This CDR3 is built from 15 residues. Unmatched junction bases numbered 9, after V lost 7 bases and J lost 6 bases.